This T cell receptor (beta chain) is drawn from a study of T cell responses to AZD1222 COVID-19 vaccine (dated by TCRdb to the early 2020s). For context, the study as a whole: A total of approximately 240 trial participants underwent TCR sequencing, of whom about 210 had received two doses of AZD1222 and roughly 26 had received two doses of the MenACWY control vaccine. Trial participants were enrolled by age into 18-55, 56-69 and 70-plus year subgroups, with roughly 150, 30 and 60 TCR-sequenced participants respectively.

The CDR3 regions of human TCRbeta chains were analyzed by immunosequencing. The study's processing was this. Repertoire TCRs were matched against a reference library of SARS-CoV-2-specific TCRs generated with the MIRA antigen-specificity platform. Breadth meant the fraction of unique TCRs that were SARS-CoV-2-associated, whereas depth meant the fraction of total T cells that were SARS-CoV-2-associated. Using the MIRA data, each spike-specific TCR was mapped to the spike region that the TCR reacts to and placed in a CD4 or CD8 class. Log10-transformed breadth and depth values were compared by one-way ANOVA with Sidak's multiple comparisons tests. Entries here come from immuneACCESS through TCRdb and include only in-frame sequences with V and J called. Some clones fail to appear in such tables; in the studies checked, an unresolved V gene covers under half of the shortfall, and the cause of the remainder is unknown. V, J and clone size derive from that table, while D and trimming were established from the DNA sequence. The sample records tens of thousands of clones, almost 90% of which are singletons. Of the sample, under 1.5% falls within the top ten clones.

With regard to this clone: This clone's antigen is unknown. Within one base of it there is no much larger clone, and no base qualities were kept.

General findings and caveats noted by the study authors: Conclusions about previously exposed vaccinees were limited because only a handful of AZD1222 recipients were SARS-CoV-2 seropositive at baseline. Participants were mostly white British, with more females than males. The authors suggested clonal diversity may have been underestimated. No day 14 peak-response samples were available, so repertoires were characterized only after the peak T cell response. The 56-69-year group was small, and its depth increase did not reach significance, likely because of low power. A significant rise in spike-specific TCR breadth and depth was observed after two AZD1222 doses relative to day 0 and relative to MenACWY recipients. Nearly half of unique spike-specific TCRs reportedly recognized epitopes outside regions mutated in the B.1.351 and B.1.1.7 variants. Vaccine-associated CD4 TCRs spanned the whole spike protein, with dominant responses in regions 160-218 and 743-854.

According to the study, the label for this sample's time point signals: about 28 days (+/-7) after the second vaccine dose. AZD1222 recipients given second doses at about 4 weeks or at about 12 weeks were pooled, since spike-specific TCR depth and breadth were not found to differ between the two schedules. Vaccinee samples came from UK trials COV001 and COV002, including a single-blind randomized controlled phase 2/3 trial of AZD1222 (ChAdOx1 nCoV-19) in healthy adults. Trial participant PBMC samples were collected at day 0 and day 28 after the second dose for TCRbeta chain sequencing. CDR1 and CDR2 are drawn from the germline V gene: SGHVS, FNYEAQ. The CDR3 runs 17 amino acids, cysteine and phenylalanine included. Just CDR3 DNA is preserved here, 51 bases in frame from base 1. Trimming removed 1 base from V and 0 bases from J; the gene matches leave 6 bases unexplained.

The chain was built from TRBV7-6 and TRBJ1-3, with 7 bases aligning to TRBD1. The TCR originated in an adult who received the AZD1222 COVID-19 vaccine. The sample in question was peripheral blood, obtained 28 days after the second AZD1222 dose. In nucleotide form, the sequence is TGTGCCAGCAGCTTAGAGGGGGCAGGGTACTCTGGAAACACCATATATTTT. The translation is CASSLEGAGYSGNTIYF.